This T cell receptor beta chain was identified in a study of cytomegalovirus exposure and HLA in healthy donors. The study, taken as a whole, reports: The authors later found most CMV-associated TCR beta chains appeared HLA-restricted. A later analysis revealed that TCR association rates differed between HLA loci, peaking at DRB1 and bottoming out at HLA-C.

The PCR employed 60 Vbeta primers together with 13 Jbeta primers. Some clones are missing from TCRdb's copy, which holds only in-frame ones; the method was immunoSEQ multiplex PCR. The sample contains 130,000 or so clones, over 65% of which appear only once. The table lists this clone with a count of one. Its target is unknown. Trimming took 8 bases from V and 3 from J, leaving 16 bases between them. Per the germline V gene, CDR1 is SGHDN and CDR2 is FVKESK. This CDR3 is 14 amino acids long. Sequenced: PBMCs. This sequence was found in a woman aged 40-49 years in good health and CMV-seropositive. The chain couples TRBV14 to TRBJ1-2, with D tentatively TRBD1 (5 bases). CDR3 protein: CASARGTNDYGYTF. As DNA, the CDR3 is TGTGCCAGCGCCCGGGGGACGAACGACTATGGCTACACCTTC.